This T cell receptor (beta chain) is from a study of T cells in Graves' hyperthyroidism and ophthalmopathy. Findings and caveats of the study: Using 13 V-J features, a model discriminated ophthalmopathy from stable hyperthyroidism.

Germline V gene data show CDR1 as MNHEY and CDR2 as SMNVEV (reference sequence). Trimming cost V 5 bases and J 4 bases; bases outside gene matches: 5. This CDR3 contains 15 residues. The table lists this clonotype with many counts. The antigen is unknown. The PBMCs were sourced from fresh peripheral blood (about 9.6 ml). Authors of the study amplified TCR beta CDR3 regions from RNA transcripts. The HTBI primer set served for first-round RT-PCR of the TCR CDR3. TCRdb re-called the multiplex PCR reads through MiXCR, storing one row per CDR3 protein. Among 500,000 to 800,000 distinct CDR3 sequences listed, roughly 15% were seen once.

This clonotype originated in a woman aged 50 to 60 with Graves' ophthalmopathy. Sequencing was done on a sample of blood. The genes are TRBV27 and TRBJ2-1, with TRBD2 matching 10 bases. The CDR3 loop reads CASSGLAAQYNEQFF. The DNA of the CDR3 is TGTGCCAGCAGTGGACTAGCGGCTCAATACAATGAGCAGTTCTTC.